Below, 26 T cell receptor beta chains from the same sample are listed, as sequenced in a study of CD8+ T cells in alopecia areata. After isolation, RNA underwent reverse transcription to generate cDNA as the sequencing template. Measured with immunoSEQ multiplex PCR; TCRdb has only the in-frame clones, and not every one. Found here are 200,000 to 250,000 clones, 64% of them singletons; the top ten hold 4% to 5%. Described treatment: oral pan-JAK inhibitor, 5-10 mg twice daily. The sample here was CD4+ T cells sorted from blood, taken at week 4, from a patient treated with tofacitinib. The receptors derive from a human donor with alopecia areata.

J is TRBJ1-2 and V is TRBV11-2, with no clear D. Per germline, CDR1 SGHAT and CDR2 FQNNGV. This CDR3 spans 14 amino acids. Trimming removed 0 bases at V and 7 bases at J, with 12 bases between. The CDR3 loop reads CASSLDRDWRGYTF. Written as DNA, the CDR3 is TGTGCCAGCAGCTTAGATCGAGATTGGCGTGGCTACACCTTC.

V usage is TRBV10-3 and J usage is TRBJ2-3, with 9 bases lining up with TRBD1. Trimming removed 5 bases from V and 6 bases from J; junction bases left unmatched: 3. The CDR3 is made up of 13 amino acids. Germline values: CDR1 ENHRY, CDR2 SYGVKD. The CDR3 reads CAISRDRADTQYF. The DNA for the CDR3 is TGTGCCATCAGTAGGGACAGGGCCGATACGCAGTATTTT.

This clone is a singleton in its sample. The gene calls are TRBV30 and TRBJ2-4; no clear D. Germline V CDR1 and CDR2: GTSNPN, SVGIG (reference sequence). CDR3 length: 12 amino acids. V was trimmed by 3 bases and J by 6 bases, leaving 9 bases between them. Here the CDR3 reads CAWSPQSNIQYF. The CDR3 DNA sequence: TGTGCCTGGAGCCCACAGTCAAACATTCAGTACTTC.

J is TRBJ2-2 and V is TRBV7-9; 12 bases match TRBD1. The germline gives CDR1 SEHNR, CDR2 FQNEAQ (reference sequence). J gave up 2 bases and V 5 bases, and 6 bases lay outside the gene matches. CDR3 length: 17 residues. The CDR3 DNA reads as TGTGCCAGCAGCAGCCGGGACAGGGGGCATAACACCGGGGAGCTGTTTTTT. Translated, it gives CASSSRDRGHNTGELFF.

With regard to this clone: The sample has other DNA sequences that encode this CDR3 too. The chain links TRBV7-2 to TRBJ1-6, with TRBD1 as a possible D gene (6 bases). The CDR3 has 14 amino acids. Per germline, CDR1 SGHTA and CDR2 FQGNSA. Trimming stripped 3 bases from V and 7 bases from J, with 10 bases between. CDR3 nucleotide sequence: TGTGCCAGCAGCTTCGGCCAGGGGAATTCACCCCTCCACTTT. Protein sequence: CASSFGQGNSPLHF.

This rearrangement joins TRBV18 to TRBJ1-2; TRBD1 might be the D (5 bases). This CDR3 contains 17 residues. Looked up from germline, CDR1 is KGHSH and CDR2 is LQKENI. The V end was cut by 1 base, the J end by 1 base, with 16 bases between. Written as DNA, the CDR3 is TGTGCCAGCTCACCACGGACATTCTCAGGGATTAACTATGGCTACACCTTC. As protein: CASSPRTFSGINYGYTF.

This chain connects TRBV4-2 to TRBJ2-7; tentatively, D is TRBD2 (5 bases). V shed 0 bases and J shed 0 bases, with 12 bases lying between them. This CDR3 is 16 amino acids long. Germline V gene lookup returns CDR1 LGHNA and CDR2 YNFKEQ. CDR3 protein: CASSQDPSLSSYEQYF. Written as DNA, the CDR3 is TGTGCCAGCAGCCAAGACCCTAGCCTGAGCTCCTACGAGCAGTACTTC.

This chain joins TRBV7-2 and TRBJ1-6; weak D call: TRBD1 (5 bases). V lost 5 bases and J 4 bases, leaving 12 bases between the germline ends. This CDR3 has 15 amino acids. Germline lookup yields CDR1 SGHTA and CDR2 FQGNSA. The CDR3 reads CASSTPRGYNSPLHF. The DNA of the CDR3 is TGTGCCAGCAGCACTCCAAGGGGATATAATTCACCCCTCCACTTT.

This clone was seen only a few times. J is TRBJ1-2 and V is TRBV29-1, with D uncertain. The CDR3 is made up of 11 amino acids. CDR1 SQVTM and CDR2 ANQGSEA come from the germline V gene. The V end was cut by 7 bases, the J end by 4 bases, with 10 bases between. CDR3 loop: CSGGDSYGYTF. Written as DNA, the CDR3 is TGCAGCGGCGGCGACTCCTATGGCTACACCTTC.

The chain uses TRBV4-2 and TRBJ2-7; D uncertain. The V gene lost 8 bases and the J gene lost 6 bases, with 11 bases spanning the gap. Germline CDR1 and CDR2: LGHNA and YNFKEQ. This CDR3 contains 11 residues. Here the CDR3 DNA reads TGTGCCAGCGGCACTGAAGCCGAGCAGTACTTC. It specifies CASGTEAEQYF.

This rearrangement joins TRBV11-2 to TRBJ1-1; perhaps TRBD1 as D (6 bases). Trimming left V 7 bases short and J 5 bases short, with 17 bases between. The germline V gene encodes CDR1 SGHAT and CDR2 FQNNGV. The CDR3 sequence is 14 residues long. CDR3 protein: CASKSGRGRTEAFF. CDR3 nucleotide sequence: TGTGCCAGCAAGAGCGGGAGGGGGAGGACTGAAGCTTTCTTT.

The table lists this clone with a few counts. The chain joins TRBV7-9 to TRBJ2-7, with D perhaps being TRBD1 or TRBD2 (5 bases each). This CDR3 spans 12 amino acids. Germline V gene sequence: CDR1 SEHNR, CDR2 FQNEAQ (reference sequence). Trimming stripped 5 bases from V and 6 bases from J, with 11 bases between. CDR3 bases: TGTGCCAGCAGCGGGGGTCGGGCCGAGCAGTACTTC. Translation: CASSGGRAEQYF.

The rearrangement uses TRBV5-1 and TRBJ2-7, with D possibly TRBD1 on 6 matching bases. This CDR3 has 17 residues. The germline V gene has CDR1 SGHRS and CDR2 YFSETQ. V lost 4 bases, J lost 0 bases, and 20 bases lay in between. CDR3 nucleotide sequence: TGCGCCAGCAGCCCTTCCAGGGGCATCAGTGGCTCCTACGAGCAGTACTTC. Translation gives CASSPSRGISGSYEQYF. Full variable domain (remainder filled in from reference TRBV5-1 and TRBJ2-7): KAGVTQTPRYLIKTRGQQVTLSCSPISGHRSVSWYQQTPGQGLQFLFEYFSETQRNKGNFPGRFSGRQFSNSRSEMNVSTLELGDSALYLCASSPSRGISGSYEQYFGPGTRLTVT.

This clone was detected only a few times. The chain combines TRBV9 with TRBJ2-1; 8 positions match TRBD2. The CDR3 extends over 15 amino acids. Trimming removed 2 bases from V and 9 bases from J; junction bases left unmatched: 10. Germline V gene data show CDR1 as SGDLS and CDR2 as YYNGEE. CDR3 amino acids: CASSVGTRSSGEQFF. The DNA of the CDR3 is TGTGCCAGCAGCGTGGGGACTAGATCTTCGGGTGAGCAGTTCTTC.

The J gene is TRBJ2-7, the V gene TRBV13; D might be TRBD2 (6 bases). Germline CDR1 and CDR2: PRHDT and FYEKMQ (reference sequence). The CDR3 loop spans 14 amino acids. V gave up 5 bases and J gave up 0 bases, with 11 bases separating them. The CDR3 reads CASSGPGLSYEQYF. As DNA, the CDR3 is TGTGCCAGCAGCGGGCCGGGACTCTCCTACGAGCAGTACTTC. The full variable domain, its missing parts supplied by reference TRBV13 and TRBJ2-7, is AAGVIQSPRHLIKEKRETATLKCYPIPRHDTVYWYQQGPGQDPQFLISFYEKMQSDKGSIPDRFSAQQFSDYHSELNMSSLELGDSALYFCASSGPGLSYEQYFGPGTRLTVT.

The chain joins TRBV7-2 to TRBJ2-1; tentatively, D is TRBD1 (7 bases). V was pared by 2 bases and J by 15 bases, with 26 bases between. The CDR3 length is 16 residues. Germline V CDR1 and CDR2: SGHTA, FQGNSA. The CDR3 DNA sequence: TGTGCCAGCAGCTTATTCGGCGCGGGGCAGGGGGAGCGGCGGTTCTTC. This sequence encodes CASSLFGAGQGERRFF. Variable domain in full (rest from reference TRBV7-2 and TRBJ2-1): GAGVSQSPSNKVTEKGKDVELRCDPISGHTALYWYRQSLGQGLEFLIYFQGNSAPDKSGLPSDRFSAERTGGSVSTLTIQRTQQEDSAVYLCASSLFGAGQGERRFFGPGTRLTVL.

The chain uses TRBV4-3 and TRBJ1-6, with D hard to call. V was clipped by 1 base and J by 0 bases, with 10 bases between them. The CDR3 loop spans 17 amino acids. Germline values: CDR1 LGHNA, CDR2 YSLEER. CDR3 nucleotide sequence: TGCGCCAGCAGCCAAGTTATTCGTAGCTCCTATAATTCACCCCTCCACTTT. Translation gives CASSQVIRSSYNSPLHF.

The chain carries TRBV6-5 and TRBJ2-2, with 8 bases fitting TRBD2. Germline lookup yields CDR1 MNHEY and CDR2 SVGAGI. With V trimmed by 5 bases and J by 3 bases, 2 bases remained unmatched. This CDR3 comprises 14 residues. CDR3 DNA: TGTGCCAGCAGTCAGACTAGCGACACCGGGGAGCTGTTTTTT. Protein sequence: CASSQTSDTGELFF.

The chain uses TRBV2 and TRBJ1-5; D is unresolved. The CDR3 spans 15 residues. Trimming removed 3 bases from V and 0 bases from J, with 9 bases in between. Germline V gives CDR1 SNHLY, CDR2 FYNNEI. CDR3 residues: CASSDRLPSNQPQHF. CDR3 nucleotide sequence: TGTGCCAGCAGTGACCGCCTTCCTAGCAATCAGCCCCAGCATTTT.

This clone was seen a handful of times. The chain links TRBV7-2 to TRBJ2-1, with D uncertain. Trimming removed 5 bases from V and 15 bases from J, with 14 bases in between. The CDR3 consists of 11 residues. The germline CDR1 and CDR2 sequences are SGHTA and FQGNSA. The CDR3 nucleotides read TGTGCCAGCAGCCGCGACTCGCGAGGGTTCTTC. Its protein is CASSRDSRGFF.

J is TRBJ1-6 and V is TRBV19; 9 nucleotides align to TRBD1. Germline loops: CDR1 LNHDA, CDR2 SQIVND (reference sequence). The V and J ends lost 10 bases and 7 bases, in that order; junction bases with no gene match: 5. The CDR3 runs 13 residues. The CDR3 region has the DNA TGTGCCACTAGGGGGACAGGGAATTCACCCCTCCACTTT. Protein: CATRGTGNSPLHF. Full variable domain (remainder filled in from reference TRBV19 and TRBJ1-6): DGGITQSPKYLFRKEGQNVTLSCEQNLNHDAMYWYRQDPGQGLRLIYYSQIVNDFQKGDIAEGYSVSREKKESFPLTVTSAQKNPTAFYLCATRGTGNSPLHFGNGTRLTVT.

The chain recombines TRBV7-9 with TRBJ1-1; weak D call: TRBD1 (5 bases). From germline, CDR1 is SEHNR and CDR2 FQNEAQ (reference sequence). The CDR3 sequence is 15 residues long. V was shortened by 3 bases and J by 1 base, with 12 bases between the two germline ends. The CDR3 coding sequence is TGTGCCAGCAGCTTCTTCGGGGCTGAGAACACTGAAGCTTTCTTT. Translating it yields CASSFFGAENTEAFF.

This chain links TRBV2 with TRBJ1-2; D is unclear. Trimming removed 3 bases at V and 4 bases at J, with 9 bases between. CDR1 and CDR2 (germline): SNHLY, FYNNEI. This CDR3 has 13 residues. This CDR3 reads CASSDSGSYGYTF. CDR3 nucleotides: TGTGCCAGCAGTGACTCAGGAAGCTATGGCTACACCTTC.

V and J are TRBV13 and TRBJ2-3, with D hard to call. CDR1 PRHDT and CDR2 FYEKMQ come from the germline V gene (reference sequence). This CDR3 is built from 13 residues. Trimming pared 4 bases from V and 4 bases from J, leaving 9 bases between. CDR3 DNA sequence: TGTGCCAGCAGCTACGAAAGCCCAGATACGCAGTATTTT. Translating gives CASSYESPDTQYF.

The chain combines TRBV30 with TRBJ1-2, with D unresolved. The germline V gene has CDR1 GTSNPN and CDR2 SVGIG (reference sequence). Trimming removed 0 bases at V and 4 bases at J, with 12 bases between. The CDR3 runs 14 residues. This CDR3 reads CAWSVQNRPYGYTF. Written as DNA, the CDR3 is TGTGCCTGGAGTGTACAGAATCGGCCCTATGGCTACACCTTC.

In this sample, this clone turned up a few times. This sequence joins TRBV25-1 and TRBJ1-6; tentatively, D is TRBD1 (5 bases). The germline gives CDR1 MGHDK, CDR2 SYGVNS. Between the trimmed V and J ends, which lost 5 bases and 5 bases, there was a span of 19 bases. CDR3 size: 17 residues. CDR3 loop: CASSFPRGVPHNSPLHF. In nucleotides, the CDR3 is TGTGCCAGCAGTTTTCCTCGAGGGGTACCCCATAATTCACCCCTCCACTTT.